This T cell receptor (beta chain) originates from a study of control samples from healthy donors and cancer patients. This CDR3 region has 15 residues. Germline V gene data show CDR1 as WNHNN and CDR2 as SYGVQD (reference sequence). Trimming left V 6 bases short and J 3 bases short, with 18 bases between. The table came from immunoSEQ multiplex PCR; TCRdb's copy has only in-frame clones and leaves some out. The sample consists of over 45,000 clones, roughly nine tenths of them appearing once. The receptor was derived from a man aged 25 to 45 with colorectal cancer. The genes are TRBV10-1 and TRBJ2-7, with D possibly being TRBD1 or TRBD2 (7 bases each). Input material: PBMCs. The CDR3 spells CASSPGRGPFYEQYF. DNA for the CDR3: TGCGCCAGCAGCCCTGGGAGGGGGCCTTTCTACGAGCAGTACTTC.